The 18 T cell receptor beta chains below all came from one sample that was sequenced in a study of T cell responses to AZD1222 COVID-19 vaccine. Sequencing used immunoSEQ multiplex PCR; TCRdb keeps in-frame clones, though not all of them. The sample shows fewer than 110,000 clones, roughly 87% of them seen only once. Sequencing used peripheral blood, obtained on day 0 of AZD1222 vaccination. The origin of the receptors is an adult in good health.

This chain connects TRBV3-1 (or the pseudogene TRBV3-2) to TRBJ2-7; 8 bases line up with TRBD2. The CDR3 contains 14 residues. The germline V gene has CDR1 LGHDT and CDR2 YNNKEL (reference sequence). Losses at the gene ends were 5 bases for V and 1 base for J; bases not matched to a gene: 4. CDR3 nucleotides: TGTGCCAGCAGCAGGGGACTAGTATCCTACGAGCAGTACTTC. Protein sequence: CASSRGLVSYEQYF.

The chain has TRBV18 and TRBJ2-5; D ambiguous. V gave up 5 bases and J gave up 4 bases, with 5 bases separating them. The CDR3 sequence is 11 residues long. The germline gives CDR1 KGHSH, CDR2 LQKENI. CDR3 nucleotide sequence: TGTGCCAGCTCAGCGTTAGAGACCCAGTACTTC. It encodes CASSALETQYF.

V and J are TRBV11-2 and TRBJ1-6, with a possible D match to TRBD1 (5 bases). Germline values: CDR1 SGHAT, CDR2 FQNNGV. The V end was cut by 6 bases, the J end by 5 bases, with 14 bases between. CDR3 length: 15 residues. CDR3 coding DNA: TGTGCCAGCAGTCCTGTTAAGGGGAATAATTCACCCCTCCACTTT. This codes for CASSPVKGNNSPLHF.

The chain combines TRBV4-3 with TRBJ2-1; D not certain. The V and J ends lost 1 base and 10 bases respectively, with 14 bases between them. CDR3 length equals 14 residues. Germline loops: CDR1 LGHNA, CDR2 YSLEER. CDR3 bases: TGCGCCAGCAGCCAAGGCGACTCCCTAAGGGAGCAGTTCTTC. It translates to CASSQGDSLREQFF.

J is TRBJ2-3 and V is TRBV7-3; 8 nucleotides align to TRBD1. The junction had 2 bases not matched to a gene; V was cut back by 2 bases and J by 1 base. The germline V gene has CDR1 SGHTA and CDR2 FQGTGA. CDR3 length: 15 amino acids. The DNA of the CDR3 is TGTGCCAGCAGCTTACCGGGACAGGGCACAGATACGCAGTATTTT. Amino acid sequence: CASSLPGQGTDTQYF.

This clone was counted a few times. At the DNA level, this CDR3 is encoded by other sequences in the same sample as well. This rearrangement joins TRBV12-3 or TRBV12-4 to TRBJ1-2, with D possibly TRBD1 on 6 matching bases. Between the trimmed V and J ends, which lost 6 bases and 8 bases, there was a span of 16 bases. CDR3 size: 13 residues. CDR3: CASRGAGGRGYTF. CDR3 nucleotide sequence: TGTGCCAGCAGGGGGGCGGGGGGGAGGGGCTACACCTTC.

The chain uses TRBV19 and TRBJ1-5; D unclear. The CDR3 sequence is 16 residues long. Trimming took off 4 bases at V and 0 bases at J, with 13 bases between the two ends. CDR1 and CDR2 from the germline V gene are LNHDA and SQIVND (reference sequence). The chain's CDR3 is CASSNRRLGSNQPQHF. CDR3 DNA sequence: TGTGCCAGTAGTAACAGACGGTTAGGTAGCAATCAGCCCCAGCATTTT.

The chain has TRBV9 and TRBJ2-5; tentative D call: TRBD1 (6 bases). This CDR3 comprises 15 residues. V lost 3 bases and J lost 0, with 12 bases in between. Looked up from germline, CDR1 is SGDLS and CDR2 is YYNGEE. The CDR3 is CASSAGTGYQETQYF. DNA for the CDR3: TGTGCCAGCAGCGCCGGAACAGGGTACCAAGAGACCCAGTACTTC.

DNA of the CDR3: TGTGCCAGCTCACCCCGACTAGTAACAAGCGATACGCAGTATTTT. As protein: CASSPRLVTSDTQYF. The chain carries TRBV18 and TRBJ2-3; D may be TRBD2 (6 bases). Trimming left V 3 bases short and J 6 bases short, with 16 bases between. Germline V gene lookup returns CDR1 KGHSH and CDR2 LQKENI. This CDR3 comprises 15 residues.

V gene TRBV4-1 combines with J gene TRBJ1-4; the D is unclear. Trimming took off 0 bases at V and 5 bases at J, with 7 bases between the two ends. The germline V gene encodes CDR1 MGHRA and CDR2 YSYEKL. The CDR3 contains 14 residues. CDR3 sequence (DNA): TGCGCCAGCAGCCAAGAAGCCGGGAATGAAAAACTGTTTTTT. It codes for CASSQEAGNEKLFF.

The CDR3 region is CASRWDSGSNSPLHF. As DNA, the CDR3 is TGTGCCAGCAGATGGGACAGCGGGTCGAATTCACCCCTCCACTTT. The chain uses TRBV27 and TRBJ1-6; TRBD1 agrees at 7 bases. J was trimmed by 7 bases and V by 6 bases; bases with no gene match: 9. Looked up from germline, CDR1 is MNHEY and CDR2 is SMNVEV (reference sequence). The CDR3 loop spans 15 amino acids.

This clone was observed a single time. The V gene is TRBV7-6, the J gene TRBJ2-3, with TRBD2 matching over 8 bases. CDR3 size: 14 residues. The germline V gene has CDR1 SGHVS and CDR2 FNYEAQ. V lost 5 bases, J lost 5 bases, and 6 bases stayed unmatched. The CDR3 bases are TGTGCCAGCAGCCCTGGGACTAGTTTAGATACGCAGTATTTT. Protein sequence: CASSPGTSLDTQYF.

The gene calls are TRBV30 and TRBJ1-4, with D hard to call. This CDR3 comprises 15 residues. V was trimmed by 0 bases and J by 8 bases, leaving 16 bases between them. Germline V gene data show CDR1 as GTSNPN and CDR2 as SVGIG (reference sequence). The CDR3 loop reads CAWSVRERVGEKLFF. The CDR3 region has the DNA TGTGCCTGGAGTGTTCGTGAAAGGGTCGGGGAAAAACTGTTTTTT.

The CDR3 DNA reads TGTGCCAGCAGTGAGAGGGACAGCCTCAATGAGCAGTTCTTC. Translation: CASSERDSLNEQFF. The chain has TRBV6-1 and TRBJ2-1; 7 nucleotides line up with TRBD1. The CDR3 contains 14 residues. Germline V gene lookup returns CDR1 MNHNS and CDR2 SASEGT. V trimming: 3 bases; J trimming: 6 bases; junction bases outside the gene matches: 5.

The chain combines TRBV7-6 with TRBJ2-3; 10 nucleotides match TRBD2. Germline CDR1 reads SGHVS; CDR2 reads FNYEAQ. The CDR3 loop spans 16 amino acids. The junction had 4 bases not matched to a gene; V was cut back by 4 bases and J by 0 bases. The CDR3 spells CASSSSGGVSTDTQYF. CDR3 in DNA: TGTGCCAGCAGCTCGAGCGGGGGGGTTAGCACAGATACGCAGTATTTT.

This chain links TRBV24-1 with TRBJ1-2, with 7 bases matching TRBD1. The germline CDR1 and CDR2 sequences are KGHDR and SFDVKD. The CDR3 spans 16 residues. V gave up 3 bases and J gave up 6 bases; unmatched junction bases: 12. DNA for the CDR3: TGTGCCACCAGTGATAATAACCGGTGGGACAGTCATGGCTACACCTTC. It specifies CATSDNNRWDSHGYTF.

This chain joins TRBV4-2 and TRBJ2-1, with 7 positions matching TRBD2. This CDR3 contains 13 residues. V was clipped by 11 bases and J by 2 bases; unmatched bases: 6. Germline-derived CDR1 and CDR2 are LGHNA and YNFKEQ. The CDR3 nucleotides read TGTGCCGTCGCAGCGGGGCCCTACAATGAGCAGTTCTTC. Translating gives CAVAAGPYNEQFF.

The gene calls are TRBV6-4 and TRBJ2-3; 15 bases are a match to TRBD2. Germline V lookup: CDR1 MRHNA, CDR2 SNTAGT. CDR3 length: 17 amino acids. V lost 5 bases, J lost 2 bases, and 5 bases stayed unmatched. Written as DNA, the CDR3 is TGTGCCAGCAGTCCCGGACTAGCGGGAGGGATCACAGATACGCAGTATTTT. This codes for CASSPGLAGGITDTQYF.